One TCR beta chain is described in this entry. In terms of age and location, participants ranged from roughly 18 to 90 years and lived in about two dozen US areas. Each participant's cohort was designated according to participant-reported clinical history. The source of the sample is a study of blood T cell repertoires in COVID-19. Whole-study context: Researchers got acute and convalescent COVID-19 samples from the United States, Italy and Spain.

Using immunoSEQ multiplex PCR, the repertoire was profiled, and TCRdb retains in-frame clones only, with some absent. This table holds about 130,000 clones, around 88% found once. The V and J ends lost 5 bases and 0 bases respectively, with 8 bases between them. The CDR3 sequence is 14 residues long. Per the germline V gene, CDR1 is LNHDA and CDR2 is SQIVND (reference sequence). The TCR was taken from a woman aged 45-65 years who had recovered from COVID-19. Specimen: PBMCs or T cells enriched from blood (not recorded which). V is TRBV19 and J is TRBJ1-3, with D unresolved. The chain's CDR3 is CASSASSSGNTIYF. The CDR3 DNA reads TGTGCCAGTAGTGCCTCGAGCTCTGGAAACACCATATATTTT.